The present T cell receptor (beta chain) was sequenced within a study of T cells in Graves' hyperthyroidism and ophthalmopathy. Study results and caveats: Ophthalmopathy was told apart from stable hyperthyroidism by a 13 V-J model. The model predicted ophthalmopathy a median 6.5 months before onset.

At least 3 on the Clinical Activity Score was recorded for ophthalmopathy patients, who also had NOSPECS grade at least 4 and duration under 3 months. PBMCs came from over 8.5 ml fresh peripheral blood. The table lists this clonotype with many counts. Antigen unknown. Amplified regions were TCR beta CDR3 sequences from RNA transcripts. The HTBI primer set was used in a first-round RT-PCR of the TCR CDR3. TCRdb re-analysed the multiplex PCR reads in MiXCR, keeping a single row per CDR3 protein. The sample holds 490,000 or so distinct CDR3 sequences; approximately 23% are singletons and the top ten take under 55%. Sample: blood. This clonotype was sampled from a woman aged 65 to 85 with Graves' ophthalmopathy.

The CDR3 region has the DNA TGTGCCAGCAGTTTCCCTCGGACTAGCGGAAGGATTACAGATACGCAGTATTTT. Translated: CASSFPRTSGRITDTQYF. This chain links TRBV6-2 or TRBV6-3 with TRBJ2-3; 10 nucleotides match TRBD2. The CDR3 contains 18 residues. CDR1 and CDR2 (germline): MNHEY, SVGEGT. The J segment lost 3 bases and the V segment lost 4 bases, leaving 13 bases of the junction unmatched.